This TCR beta chain was profiled in a study of early stage breast cancer tumors. Looking at the study overall: ER+/PR+/HER2- status applied to about 75% of the 16 invasive breast tumors.

Only a few counts were recorded for this clone. Its antigen is not identified. Data came from immunoSEQ multiplex PCR; TCRdb stores just in-frame clones and leaves some out. The sample yields 27,000 or so clones, roughly 81% seen once. Broader study findings: Comparing each tissue with blood distinguished tumor from normal in about 90% of the 16 patients.

V lost 6 bases to trimming and J lost 4 bases, with 21 bases between them. The CDR3 contains 16 residues. Germline V gene lookup returns CDR1 MNHNY and CDR2 SVGAGI (reference sequence). V usage is TRBV6-6 and J usage is TRBJ2-5; D is possibly TRBD1 or TRBD2 (6 bases each). Specimen: blood. This TCR came from a person between 45 and 65 years old with breast cancer. Here the CDR3 DNA reads TGTGCCAGCAGGGGGAGGACGGGGGCCGGCCCAGAGACCCAGTACTTC. Translated: CASRGRTGAGPETQYF.